This T cell receptor beta chain was sequenced in a study of radiotherapy plus CTLA-4 blockade in lung cancer. Study-wide background: Objective response rate was roughly 19%; disease control rate, around 31%. Study-wide points: Peripheral blood showed expansion of tumor-derived TCR clones after radiotherapy and ipilimumab.

Germline loops: CDR1 SQVTM, CDR2 ANQGSEA. The CDR3 covers 13 residues. Between the trimmed V and J ends, which lost 3 bases and 0 bases, there was a span of 9 bases. Libraries were prepared by immunoSEQ multiplex PCR; TCRdb keeps only in-frame clonotypes and omits some of them. The data contain around 80,000 clones, around 83% of them singletons. To note about this clone: No antigen is known for it.

The chain couples TRBV29-1 to TRBJ2-7; possible D gene TRBD2, 5 bases. The origin of this receptor is a human donor with non-small cell lung cancer who had stable disease on radiotherapy plus ipilimumab. The material was peripheral blood, obtained from a patient treated with radiotherapy plus ipilimumab. CDR3 in amino acids: CSVDTGNSYEQYF. Here the CDR3 DNA reads TGCAGCGTTGACACGGGAAACTCCTACGAGCAGTACTTC.